This T cell receptor (beta chain) comes out of a study of human T cells and chemical hapten exposure. Whole-study context: Patch tests applied 0.01% DPC to the upper back and were scored after 6 days.

Time point specified: patch test 3, about 24 weeks after DPC sensitization. Treatment here: therapeutic diphenylcyclopropenone sensitization with weekly scalp DPC. TCRdb fed the RACE reads into MiXCR, producing one record per CDR3 protein. The data show 180,000 or so distinct CDR3 sequences, 24% seen once. This CDR3 comprises 14 residues. J gave up 7 bases and V 4 bases, and 6 bases lay outside the gene matches. Germline V gene sequence: CDR1 LGHDT, CDR2 YNNKEL (reference sequence). The rearrangement joins TRBV3-1 to TRBJ2-5, with TRBD1 matching over 10 bases. Here the sequenced sample was whole blood, taken in connection with sensitization to the hapten diphenylcyclopropenone (DPC). The sequence derives from a woman aged 40 to 55 with alopecia areata. Some clones in this sample may be carry-over from other donors' samples. The CDR3 region is CASSPRDRGRTQYF. The CDR3 bases are TGTGCCAGCAGCCCCCGGGACAGGGGTCGGACCCAGTACTTC.